Sequencing of this TCR beta chain was carried out in a study of cytomegalovirus exposure and HLA in healthy donors. Study observations and caveats: Three chains linked to CMV were shown in vitro to be specific for CMV antigens. A later analysis linked a missense DCLRE1C variant to TCR beta V- and J-gene trimming.

As to this clone: Its cognate antigen is unknown.

Healthy bone marrow donors supplied every sample. Donors likely had unrecorded immune exposures despite being nominally healthy when sampled. Use of 60 Vbeta and 13 Jbeta primers characterized the PCR. Using immunoSEQ multiplex PCR, the repertoire was profiled, and TCRdb retains in-frame clones only, with some absent. The table records approximately 170,000 clones, about 85% of them present only once. CDR3 length: 14 amino acids. With 5 bases removed from V and 3 bases from J, the gap between germline ends came to 14 bases. Germline V lookup: CDR1 MNHEY, CDR2 SMNVEV (reference sequence). The sequencing sample was made of PBMCs. The receptor was derived from a man aged 45 to 65 in good health and CMV-seropositive. This chain joins TRBV27 and TRBJ2-7, with D maybe TRBD2 (6 bases). CDR3 sequence: CASSLREDYYEQYF. The CDR3 region has the DNA TGTGCCAGCAGTCTGAGGGAGGACTACTACGAGCAGTACTTC.